Listed below are T cell receptor beta chains from one sample, sequenced in a study of T cell repertoires in cytomegalovirus infection. TCRdb re-called the reads with MiXCR, one entry per CDR3 protein. The table shows around 260,000 distinct CDR3 sequences, with about 25% occurring only once. Sample: PBMCs. These receptors were collected from a human donor in good health (CMV status not recorded). Some clones in this sample may be carry-over from other donors' samples. The CDR3 runs from the conserved cysteine through the conserved F or W. D genes are given only for firm matches. Where a row states a size, it is once, few, many or the class of an expanded clone; other rows omit it.

D gene	clone size	V gene	J gene	CDR3 DNA	CDR3 protein
TRBD2	NA	TRBV25-1	TRBJ2-5	TGTGCCAGCAGTGAATATTGGACTAGCAAGTACCAAGAGACCCAGTACTTC	CASSEYWTSKYQETQYF
NA	NA	TRBV11-2	TRBJ2-6	TGTGCCAGCAGCTTAAGGGTCATTCGGTCCTCTGGGGCCAACGTCCTGACTTTC	CASSLRVIRSSGANVLTF
TRBD2	few	TRBV20-1	TRBJ2-1	TGCAGTGCCCTTACTAGCGGGAGAGGGGGGTCAAATGAGCAGTTCTTC	CSALTSGRGGSNEQFF
TRBD2	few	TRBV5-1	TRBJ2-1	TGCGCCAGCAGCTTGGAGCGGGAGGGCCCCGTCAGCTCCTACAATGAGCAGTTCTTC	CASSLEREGPVSSYNEQFF
NA	many	TRBV7-2	TRBJ2-1	TGTGCCAGCAGCTCCTCCGTTACAGGCTTTGGTGAGCAGTTCTTC	CASSSSVTGFGEQFF
NA	few	TRBV12-3/TRBV12-4	TRBJ2-2	TGTGCCAGCAGTTACCTGGCCGGGAGCGGGGAGCTGTTTTTT	CASSYLAGSGELFF
TRBD1	few	TRBV28	TRBJ1-2	TGTGCCAGCAGCTCTTCGGGACAGGGTTTTAACTATGGCTACACCTTC	CASSSSGQGFNYGYTF
TRBD2	few	TRBV7-2	TRBJ2-7	TGTGCCAGCAGCTTAGCTGTTAAGCGGGGATCCTACGAGCAGTACTTC	CASSLAVKRGSYEQYF
TRBD1	few	TRBV12-3/TRBV12-4	TRBJ1-5	TGTGCCAGCAGCCCCGGGACAGGGGCCCTCGGTCAGCCCCAGCATTTT	CASSPGTGALGQPQHF
TRBD1	few	TRBV7-9	TRBJ2-7	TGTGCCAGCAGCTTAAGAGGGGGCGATCTAGACGAGCAGTACTTC	CASSLRGGDLDEQYF
NA	NA	TRBV19	TRBJ1-1	TGTGCCAGTAGTACGAATGGGGTCACTGAAGCTTTCTTT	CASSTNGVTEAFF
TRBD2	many	TRBV11-2	TRBJ2-5	TGTGCCAGCAGCCGGGGGGGCGGAGAGGAGGAGACCCAGTACTTC	CASSRGGGEEETQYF
NA	many	TRBV7-2	TRBJ2-2	TGTGCCAGCAGCTTGGACGGGACGGGGAACACCGGGGAGCTGTTTTTT	CASSLDGTGNTGELFF
TRBD1	NA	TRBV10-3	TRBJ2-1	TGTGCCATCAGTGTACTGCCGGGACAGGGGGGCAATGAGCAGTTCTTC	CAISVLPGQGGNEQFF
TRBD2	many	TRBV11-2	TRBJ2-1	TGTGCCAGCAGACGCGGGACTAGCCCTAACAATGAGCAGTTCTTC	CASRRGTSPNNEQFF
NA	many	TRBV7-9	TRBJ1-5	TGTGCCAGCAGCCTAGGGGGAAAGAGCAATCAGCCCCAGCATTTT	CASSLGGKSNQPQHF
NA	NA	TRBV20-1	TRBJ1-1	TGCAGTGCTAGTAGGAGCACTGAAGCTTTCTTT	CSASRSTEAFF
TRBD2	NA	TRBV29-1	TRBJ2-3	TGCAGCGCCGGGGGAGGGTCAGATACGCAGTATTTT	CSAGGGSDTQYF
NA	NA	TRBV10-2	TRBJ1-2	TGCGCCAGCAGTGGTCGGGGGTCCTATGGCTACACCTTC	CASSGRGSYGYTF
NA	NA	TRBV19	TRBJ1-1	TGTGCCAGTAGGCGCGAGGTGAACACTGAAGCTTTCTTT	CASRREVNTEAFF
NA	NA	TRBV28	TRBJ1-1	TGTGCCAGCAGTTTCGTAGGAGCGGCTTTCTTT	CASSFVGAAFF
NA	many	TRBV7-3	TRBJ1-1	TGTGCCAGCAGCTCTACAGGGAGGAACACTGAAGCTTTCTTT	CASSSTGRNTEAFF
NA	few	TRBV19	TRBJ2-2	TGTGCCAGTAGTACCGGGACACCAAACACCGGGGAGCTGTTTTTT	CASSTGTPNTGELFF
NA	NA	TRBV6-8	TRBJ2-1	TGTGCCAGCAGTTACCTGTCGGAAGCCCCTTACAATGAGCAGTTCTTC	CASSYLSEAPYNEQFF
NA	many	TRBV7-2	TRBJ2-7	TGTGCCAGCAGCCCCGGGACATGGGTCTCCTACGAGCAGTACTTC	CASSPGTWVSYEQYF
NA	NA	TRBV7-8	TRBJ2-3	TGTGCCAGCAGCTTAAGGTTGGACCACACAGATACGCAGTATTTT	CASSLRLDHTDTQYF
NA	NA	TRBV20-1	TRBJ1-1	TGCAGTGCTAGCCCCAACCGGATATTGAACACTGAAGCTTTCTTT	CSASPNRILNTEAFF
NA	NA	TRBV10-3	TRBJ1-2	TGTGCCATCAGTGGGCAGGGCCTAAACTATGGCTACACCTTC	CAISGQGLNYGYTF
NA	NA	TRBV25-1	TRBJ1-4	TGTGCCAGCAGTCGGTTGGGAACAACTAATGAAAAACTGTTTTTT	CASSRLGTTNEKLFF
NA	few	TRBV20-1	TRBJ2-7	TGCAGTGCGGAAATGCGTTTCTACGAGCAGTACTTC	CSAEMRFYEQYF
NA	NA	TRBV7-2	TRBJ2-6	TGTGCCAGCAGCTTAGGCTTAAGAACCGGGAGCTCTGGGGCCAACGTCCTGACTTTC	CASSLGLRTGSSGANVLTF
NA	many	TRBV4-1	TRBJ1-5	TGCGCCAGCAGCCAAGGATTGGGAAATCAGCCCCAGCATTTT	CASSQGLGNQPQHF
TRBD1	NA	TRBV7-6	TRBJ2-3	TGTGTCAGCAGCCCGGGACAGGGCACAGATACGCAGTATTTT	CVSSPGQGTDTQYF
TRBD1	NA	TRBV5-6	TRBJ2-7	TGTGCCAGCAGTTACGGGACAGGAGACTACGAGCAGTACTTC	CASSYGTGDYEQYF
TRBD2	NA	TRBV30	TRBJ2-3	TGTGCCTGGAGTGTAGGAGTAGCGGGACGGTCAGATACGCAGTATTTT	CAWSVGVAGRSDTQYF
NA	many	TRBV7-2	TRBJ2-2	TGTGCCAGCACCCTTAGAGTCCTTCGCGGGGAGCTGTTTTTT	CASTLRVLRGELFF
NA	NA	TRBV6-2/TRBV6-3	TRBJ2-1	TGTGCCAGCAGTTACATCCCCAGCCAGGGCCTCTACAATGAGCAGTTCTTC	CASSYIPSQGLYNEQFF
NA	many	TRBV7-9	TRBJ2-3	TGTGCCAGCAGCTTAGGGGCAGCAGATACGCAGTATTTT	CASSLGAADTQYF
NA	NA	TRBV5-1	TRBJ1-5	TGCGCCAGCAGCTTGGTAGGGGGGGTTGATCAGCCCCAGCATTTT	CASSLVGGVDQPQHF
TRBD1	NA	TRBV19	TRBJ1-5	TGTGCCAGTAGTATCCTCGGGACAGCGGAGATATATCCCCAGCATTTT	CASSILGTAEIYPQHF
TRBD2	NA	TRBV5-4	TRBJ2-1	TGTGCCAGCAGCACCCCGGGACTAGCGGGGCGGTGGATCTTC	CASSTPGLAGRWIF
TRBD2	few	TRBV10-2	TRBJ2-1	TGCGCCAGCAGTATGACTAGCGGGAGGTATGAGCAGTTCTTC	CASSMTSGRYEQFF
NA	many	TRBV7-2	TRBJ1-1	TGTGCCAGCAGCTCCACAGCTTTTAGGGTCACTGAAGCTTTCTTT	CASSSTAFRVTEAFF
TRBD1	few	TRBV19	TRBJ2-2	TGTGCCAGTAGCCCCGGACAGGGAAGCCCCGGGGAGCTGTTTTTT	CASSPGQGSPGELFF
TRBD2	many	TRBV7-3	TRBJ2-3	TGTGCCAGCAGCTGGGGGGGGACAGATACGCAGTATTTT	CASSWGGTDTQYF
NA	NA	TRBV19	TRBJ1-5	TGTGCCAGTAGTCGGACTTACAATCAGCCCCAGCATTTT	CASSRTYNQPQHF
NA	NA	TRBV11-2	TRBJ2-3	TGTGCCAGCAGCTTAGAGGGCCTACCCACAGATACGCAGTATTTT	CASSLEGLPTDTQYF
NA	NA	TRBV12-3/TRBV12-4	TRBJ2-4	TGTGCCAGCAGCCGGAGGCGAACAATAGCCTTCGCTAACATTCAGTACTTC	CASSRRRTIAFANIQYF
TRBD2	NA	TRBV28	TRBJ2-5	TGTGCCAGCAGTTTAAGCGGGAACCGGGAGACCCAGTACTTC	CASSLSGNRETQYF
TRBD1	many	TRBV7-2	TRBJ2-7	TGTGCCAGCAGCTTTCAGGGGGCGGGGTACGAGCAGTACTTC	CASSFQGAGYEQYF
NA	NA	TRBV5-6	TRBJ2-1	TGTGCCAGCAGCTTGAACGGGGGGCCCTACAATGAGCAGTTCTTC	CASSLNGGPYNEQFF
TRBD2	NA	TRBV10-3	TRBJ2-3	TGTGCCATCAACGCGGGAGGTGTGTGGACAGATACGCAGTATTTT	CAINAGGVWTDTQYF
NA	many	TRBV28	TRBJ2-5	TGTGCCAAAACAACAGGGGGGGAGGAGACCCAGTACTTC	CAKTTGGEETQYF
NA	many	TRBV7-2	TRBJ1-5	TGTGCCAGCAGCCGAATTCGGGGGAATCAGCCCCAGCATTTT	CASSRIRGNQPQHF